This paragraph reports one T cell receptor (beta chain). This sample stems from a study of blood T cell repertoires in COVID-19. Study overall: Sites in the United States, Italy and Spain provided acute and convalescent COVID-19 samples. Sample material is recorded as cDNA or gDNA derived from T cells, B-cell-depleted T cells, or PBMCs.

In the study's own analysis: From reference gene primer amplification, estimates of nucleated cell counts were derived. The data were produced by immunoSEQ multiplex PCR, yet TCRdb's version contains in-frame clones alone and is incomplete. V and J calls and clone size are given by that table; D and trimming were obtained from the DNA. This table has some 66,000 clones, 82% appearing once. Germline CDR1 LGHNA, CDR2 YSLEER. The CDR3 length is 16 residues. The V end was cut by 4 bases, the J end by 6 bases, with 18 bases between. The sample comprised peripheral blood. The sequence was obtained from a man in his sixties with acute or convalescent COVID-19. The chain has TRBV4-3 and TRBJ2-2; possibly TRBD2 for D (5 bases). The CDR3 sequence: CASSLTGPPGSGELFF. The CDR3, as DNA: TGCGCCAGCAGCCTTACTGGACCCCCGGGGTCCGGGGAGCTGTTTTTT.